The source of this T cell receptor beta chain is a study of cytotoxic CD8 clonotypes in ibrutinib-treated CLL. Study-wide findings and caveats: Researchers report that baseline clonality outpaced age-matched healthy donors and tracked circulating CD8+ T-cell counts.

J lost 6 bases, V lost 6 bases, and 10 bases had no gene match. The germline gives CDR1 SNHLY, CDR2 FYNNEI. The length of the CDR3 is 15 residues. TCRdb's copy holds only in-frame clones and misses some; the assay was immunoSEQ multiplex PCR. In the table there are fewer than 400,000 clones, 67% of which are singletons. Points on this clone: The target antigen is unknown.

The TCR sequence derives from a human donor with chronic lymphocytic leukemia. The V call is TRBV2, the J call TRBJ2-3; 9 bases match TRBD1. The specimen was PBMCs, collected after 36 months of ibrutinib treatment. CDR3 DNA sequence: TGTGCCAGCAGGGGAACAGGGGGCTCGGTGGATACGCAGTATTTT. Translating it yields CASRGTGGSVDTQYF.